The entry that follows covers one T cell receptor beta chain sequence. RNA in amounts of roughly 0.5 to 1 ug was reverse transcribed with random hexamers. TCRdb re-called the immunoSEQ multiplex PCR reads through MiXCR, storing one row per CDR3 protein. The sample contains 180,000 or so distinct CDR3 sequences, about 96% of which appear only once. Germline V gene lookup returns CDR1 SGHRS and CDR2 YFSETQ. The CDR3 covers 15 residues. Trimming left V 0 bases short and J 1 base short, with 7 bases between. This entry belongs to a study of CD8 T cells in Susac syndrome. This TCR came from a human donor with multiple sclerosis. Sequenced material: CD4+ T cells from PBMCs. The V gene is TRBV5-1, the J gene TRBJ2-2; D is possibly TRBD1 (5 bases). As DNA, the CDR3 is TGCGCCAGCAGCTTGGAGGGGTTGAACACCGGGGAGCTGTTTTTT. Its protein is CASSLEGLNTGELFF.